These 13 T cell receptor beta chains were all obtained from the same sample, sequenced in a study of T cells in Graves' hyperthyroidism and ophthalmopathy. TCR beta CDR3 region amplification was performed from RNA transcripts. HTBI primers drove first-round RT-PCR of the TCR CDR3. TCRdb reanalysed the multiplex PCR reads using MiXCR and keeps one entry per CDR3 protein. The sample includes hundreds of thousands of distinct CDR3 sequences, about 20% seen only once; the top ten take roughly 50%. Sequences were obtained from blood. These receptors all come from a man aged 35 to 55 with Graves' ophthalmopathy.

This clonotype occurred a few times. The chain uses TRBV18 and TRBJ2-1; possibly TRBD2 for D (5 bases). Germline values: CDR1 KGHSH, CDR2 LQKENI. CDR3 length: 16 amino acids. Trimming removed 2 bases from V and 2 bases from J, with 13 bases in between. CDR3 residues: CASSPAKRVTYNEQFF. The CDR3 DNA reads TGTGCCAGCTCACCAGCGAAGAGGGTAACCTACAATGAGCAGTTCTTC.

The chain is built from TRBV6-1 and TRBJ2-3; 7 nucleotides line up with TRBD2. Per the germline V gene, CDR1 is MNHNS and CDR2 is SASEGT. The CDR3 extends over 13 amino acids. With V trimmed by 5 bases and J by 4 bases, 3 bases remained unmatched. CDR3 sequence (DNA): TGTGCCAGCAGTAGACTAGCAGCAGATACGCAGTATTTT. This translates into CASSRLAADTQYF.

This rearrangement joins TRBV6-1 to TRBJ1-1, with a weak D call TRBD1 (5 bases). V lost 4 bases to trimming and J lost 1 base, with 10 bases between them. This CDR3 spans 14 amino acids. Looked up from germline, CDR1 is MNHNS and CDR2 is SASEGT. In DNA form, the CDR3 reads TGTGCCAGCAGTGGGGGGGGAACGAACACTGAAGCTTTCTTT. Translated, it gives CASSGGGTNTEAFF.

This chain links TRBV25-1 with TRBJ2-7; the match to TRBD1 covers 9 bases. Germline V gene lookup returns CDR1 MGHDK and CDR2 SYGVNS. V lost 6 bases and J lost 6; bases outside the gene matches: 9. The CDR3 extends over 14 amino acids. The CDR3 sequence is CASSGTGSPREQYF. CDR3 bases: TGTGCCAGCAGCGGGACAGGGTCTCCCCGCGAGCAGTACTTC.

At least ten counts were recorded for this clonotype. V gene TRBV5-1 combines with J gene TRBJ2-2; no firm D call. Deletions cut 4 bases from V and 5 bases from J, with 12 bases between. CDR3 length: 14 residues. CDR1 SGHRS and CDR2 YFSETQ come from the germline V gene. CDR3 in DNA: TGCGCCAGCAGCCGTTCCACCGTGACCGGGGAGCTGTTTTTT. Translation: CASSRSTVTGELFF.

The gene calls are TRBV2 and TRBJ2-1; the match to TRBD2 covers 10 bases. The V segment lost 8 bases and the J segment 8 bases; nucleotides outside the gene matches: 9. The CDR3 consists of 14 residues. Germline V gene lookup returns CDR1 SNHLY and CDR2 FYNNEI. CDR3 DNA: TGTGCCAGCGCGGCTAGCGGGAGAGGGCATGAGCAGTTCTTC. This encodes CASAASGRGHEQFF.

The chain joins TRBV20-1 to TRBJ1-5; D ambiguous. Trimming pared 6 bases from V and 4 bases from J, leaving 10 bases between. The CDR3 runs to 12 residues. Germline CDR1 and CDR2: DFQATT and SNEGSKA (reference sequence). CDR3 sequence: CSAHLPNQPQHF. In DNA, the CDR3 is TGCAGTGCCCACCTTCCTAATCAGCCCCAGCATTTT.

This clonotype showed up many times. Here the CDR3 DNA reads TGCAGTGCTCCCGGGACGGGGACCTACGAGCAGTACTTC. It codes for CSAPGTGTYEQYF. V and J are TRBV20-1 and TRBJ2-7; possibly TRBD1 or TRBD2 for D (5 bases each). The CDR3 runs 13 residues. The V end lost 5 bases, the J end lost 2 bases, and 13 bases lay between the germline ends. In germline, CDR1 is DFQATT, CDR2 SNEGSKA (reference sequence).

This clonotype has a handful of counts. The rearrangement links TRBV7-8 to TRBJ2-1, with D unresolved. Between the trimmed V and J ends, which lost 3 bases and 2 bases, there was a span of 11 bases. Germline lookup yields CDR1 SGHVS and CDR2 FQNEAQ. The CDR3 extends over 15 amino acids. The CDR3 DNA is TGTGCCAGCAGCTTTGACGGGTCCACCTACAATGAGCAGTTCTTC. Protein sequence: CASSFDGSTYNEQFF. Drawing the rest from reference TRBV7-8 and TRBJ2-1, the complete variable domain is GAGVSQSPRYKVAKRGQDVALRCDPISGHVSLFWYQQALGQGPEFLTYFQNEAQLDKSGLPSDRFFAERPEGSVSTLKIQRTQQEDSAVYLCASSFDGSTYNEQFFGPGTRLTVL.

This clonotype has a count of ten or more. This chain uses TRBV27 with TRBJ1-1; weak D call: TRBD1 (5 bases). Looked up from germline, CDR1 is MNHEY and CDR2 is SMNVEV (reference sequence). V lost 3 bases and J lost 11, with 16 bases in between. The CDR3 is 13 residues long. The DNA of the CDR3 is TGTGCCAGCAGTTTTGGGGGACTCGGGAGCGCTTTCTTT. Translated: CASSFGGLGSAFF.

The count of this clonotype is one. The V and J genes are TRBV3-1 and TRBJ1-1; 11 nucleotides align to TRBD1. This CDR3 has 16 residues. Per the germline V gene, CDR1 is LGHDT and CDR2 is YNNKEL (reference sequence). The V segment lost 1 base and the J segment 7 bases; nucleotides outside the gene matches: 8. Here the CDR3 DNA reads TGTGCCAGCAGCCAAGGGGGACAGGGGGGCTCTCTTGAAGCTTTCTTT. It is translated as CASSQGGQGGSLEAFF.

CDR3 DNA: TGCGCCAGCAGCTTGGCCCAGACGGGAACTGGAAACACCATATATTTT. It yields the protein CASSLAQTGTGNTIYF. The chain employs TRBV5-1 and TRBJ1-3; D is uncertain. V shed 0 bases and J shed 2 bases, with 12 bases lying between them. The CDR3 totals 16 residues. From germline, CDR1 is SGHRS and CDR2 YFSETQ.

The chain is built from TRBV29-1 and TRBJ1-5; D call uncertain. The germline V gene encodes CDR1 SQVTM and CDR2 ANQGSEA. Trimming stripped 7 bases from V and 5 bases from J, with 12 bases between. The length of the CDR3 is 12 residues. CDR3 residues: CSAGSGYQPQHF. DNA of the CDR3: TGCAGCGCGGGGTCCGGGTATCAGCCCCAGCATTTT.